The sequence of this T cell receptor (beta chain) was determined in a study of blood T cell repertoires in COVID-19 (dated by TCRdb to 2018 to 2020). Describing the broader study: Collaborator samples came from the United States, Italy and Spain and covered acute and convalescent phases of COVID-19. Where HLA class I and class II types were available, the types were taken from metadata supplied by the sample provider, not from assay-based typing. The prospective study material was composed of cDNA or gDNA derived from T cells, B-cell-depleted T cells, or PBMCs. A freely available public database, intended as a resource for researchers studying the immune response to SARS-CoV-2, is where the repertoires were released. Nearly every sample came with metadata listing a de-identified subject ID, COVID-19 status, age in years and sex. Samples came from the ongoing ImmuneRACE study (first 160 participants) plus 1,254 subjects from 6 global collaborators. Deeply sampled blood TCRbeta repertoires from subjects exposed to, actively infected with, or recovered from COVID-19 were included in the dataset.

The germline V and J ends show losses of 6 bases and 0 bases respectively, and no gene match explains 6 bases of the junction. From its cysteine to its phenylalanine, the CDR3 spans 15 amino acids. The DNA shown is the 45-base CDR3, in frame from base 1. The germline V gene supplies CDR1 MGHRA and CDR2 YSYEKL. Whole blood was collected in K2EDTA tubes by collaborating institutions according to the institutions' own protocols. For TCRbeta analysis, collaborator samples were shipped as frozen whole blood, as isolated PBMCs, or as DNA extracted from either sample type. Study-wide findings and limitations: How much clinical and demographic metadata was included differed by source and by participant, and the metadata was provided uncurated.

TCRbeta CDR3 regions were amplified from genomic DNA by means of the immunoSEQ Assay, a bias-controlled multiplex PCR. The original methods were these. The number of nucleated cells in each sample was estimated by amplification of reference gene primers within the assay. To quantify the absolute abundance of each unique TCRbeta CDR3 rearrangement, sequence reads were collapsed and filtered. For each sample, productive Simpson clonality was calculated as the square root of Simpson's diversity index across productive rearrangements. TCRdb re-hosts the immuneACCESS table, in-frame sequences only. Its copies lack some clones; in the studies checked, an unresolved V gene accounts for under half of them, and the cause for the rest is not known. Clonal size and the V and J genes are those of that table, whereas D and trimming came from the DNA. Counted in this sample were 86,000 or so clones; 82% of them appeared once. 1% to 1.5% of the sample belongs to the ten largest clones.

A note on this clone: Its antigen is unknown. No much larger clonotype is one base removed from it; base qualities were not supplied.

The chain couples TRBV4-1 to TRBJ1-1, and 8 bases in between align with TRBD1. Sequencing was carried out using peripheral blood. This TCR came from a woman older than 75 with acute or convalescent COVID-19. The CDR3 in this case is CASSSGTGLNTEAFF. The DNA is TGCGCCAGCAGTTCCGGGACAGGTTTGAACACTGAAGCTTTCTTT.